The rows below give T cell receptor beta chains drawn from one sample of a study of blood T cell repertoires in COVID-19. Libraries were prepared by immunoSEQ multiplex PCR; TCRdb keeps only in-frame clonotypes and omits some of them. The sample lists approximately 140,000 clones, approximately 90% occurring once. The sequenced sample was peripheral blood. Receptors originate from a human donor in a cohort sampled during active COVID-19. Each CDR3 is given with its conserved first and last residue. A D gene is named only where the DNA matches it firmly. The listing skips clone size in some rows; elsewhere it reads once, few, many or a size class.

d_call j_call v_call clone_size cdr3_nt cdr3_aa
TRBD2 TRBJ2-1 TRBV15 - TGTGCCACCAGCAGAGAAAGCGGGGGGGAGCAGTTCTTC CATSRESGGEQFF
- TRBJ1-5 TRBV23-1 - TGCGCCAGCAGTCAAAGTCTGACGGTCGAGGGCCCCAATAGCAATCAGCCCCAGCATTTT CASSQSLTVEGPNSNQPQHF
- TRBJ1-2 TRBV5-6 - TGTGCCAGCAGCTTGGGACAGAATAACTATGGCTACACCTTC CASSLGQNNYGYTF
TRBD1 TRBJ2-7 TRBV25-1 - TGTGCCAGCAGTTCAAACAGGGGAAGGTACTACGAGCAGTACTTC CASSSNRGRYYEQYF
- TRBJ2-7 TRBV18 - TGTGCCAGCTCACCGAACGGACAGAGTCTTACCTACGAGCAGTACTTC CASSPNGQSLTYEQYF
TRBD1 TRBJ1-6 TRBV25-1 - TGTGCCAGCACCCCCGGGACAGGGGTTTCACCCCTCCACTTT CASTPGTGVSPLHF
- TRBJ2-1 TRBV7-9 - TGTGCCAGCAGCTTAGTTTTTTCTAAGACTAATGAGCAGTTCTTC CASSLVFSKTNEQFF
TRBD1 TRBJ1-6 TRBV3-1/TRBV3-2 - TGTGCCAGCAGGGGGGGGACAGGGGGCTATAATTCACCCCTCCACTTT CASRGGTGGYNSPLHF
TRBD1 TRBJ1-5 TRBV6-6 - TGTGCCAGCACCCCGACAGGGGGTAGCAATCAGCCCCAGCATTTT CASTPTGGSNQPQHF
TRBD1 TRBJ1-5 TRBV5-6 - TGTGCCAGCAGCCTATATTTCAGGGGGTCCGGCAATCAGCCCCAGCATTTT CASSLYFRGSGNQPQHF
- TRBJ1-1 TRBV11-2 - TGTGCCAGCAGCTTAGGACACCACATGAACACTGAAGCTTTCTTT CASSLGHHMNTEAFF
TRBD1 TRBJ1-1 TRBV4-3 - TGCGCCAGCAGCCAAGATGGTACAGGGGGTATGAACACTGAAGCTTTCTTT CASSQDGTGGMNTEAFF
TRBD2 TRBJ2-2 TRBV11-2 - TGTGCCAGCAGCTTAGATCCCGGGGGGGCCCGGGAGCTGTTTTTT CASSLDPGGARELFF
TRBD1 TRBJ2-7 TRBV14 - TGTGCCAGCAGCCAAGGGGGACAGAGCTCCTACGAGCAGTACTTC CASSQGGQSSYEQYF
TRBD1 TRBJ1-1 TRBV30 - TGTGCCTATAGACCGGGACAGCCGAACACTGAAGCTTTCTTT CAYRPGQPNTEAFF
- TRBJ2-3 TRBV12-3/TRBV12-4 - TGTGCCAGCAACCCGGGGACAGATACGCAGTATTTT CASNPGTDTQYF
- TRBJ2-3 TRBV7-3 few TGTGCCAGCAGCTTACGGGAGTCCGATACGCAGTATTTT CASSLRESDTQYF
- TRBJ2-1 TRBV10-3 once TGTGCCACCATCCATGCGACTCCCCGGCGGAATGAGCAGTTCTTC CATIHATPRRNEQFF
TRBD1 TRBJ2-1 TRBV10-3 - TGTGCCATCAGCCTGAGATCTATTGTAGGACAGGGGTACAATGAGCAGTTCTTC CAISLRSIVGQGYNEQFF
TRBD1 TRBJ2-4 TRBV4-1 - TGCGCCAGCAGCCCCGACGACAGGGTCCCCAAAAACATTCAGTACTTC CASSPDDRVPKNIQYF
- TRBJ1-1 TRBV4-3 - TGCGCCAGCAGCCAAGGGTGGGGGACTAACACTGAAGCTTTCTTT CASSQGWGTNTEAFF
TRBD1 TRBJ1-1 TRBV7-2 - TGTGCCAGCAGCCCCAGGGCAGGGACAGGGGATGGCGGCACTGAAGCTTTCTTT CASSPRAGTGDGGTEAFF
TRBD1 TRBJ1-3 TRBV18 - TGTGCCAGCTCAGGACAGGTCTCTGGAAACACCATATATTTT CASSGQVSGNTIYF
- TRBJ2-1 TRBV25-1 - TGTGCCTCGAAGGGGAACACCTACAATGAGCAGTTCTTC CASKGNTYNEQFF
- TRBJ1-6 TRBV12-3/TRBV12-4 - TGTGCCAGCATGCGACAGAAGAATTCACCCCTCCACTTT CASMRQKNSPLHF
TRBD2 TRBJ2-1 TRBV4-3 - TGCGCCAGCAGCCCCATAGCGGGGGGGGCCTCTAGGCAGTTCTTC CASSPIAGGASRQFF
TRBD1 TRBJ1-2 TRBV5-6 once TGTGCCAGCAGCCCCTCCCCTGACAGGGGGGATGGCTACACCTTC CASSPSPDRGDGYTF